Here is one T cell receptor (beta chain) with its context. CDR1 KGHSH and CDR2 LQKENI come from the germline V gene. This CDR3 has 15 amino acids. V dropped 5 bases and J dropped 0 bases, with 13 bases sitting between them. The sample is drawn from a study of blood T cell repertoires in COVID-19. Profiling relied on immunoSEQ multiplex PCR, and the TCRdb table lists in-frame clones only, not all of them. Of some 96,000 clones listed, about nine tenths are singletons. The TCR originated in a man aged 45 to 65 with acute or convalescent COVID-19. The chain links TRBV18 to TRBJ1-1, with unresolved D. Sequenced sample: peripheral blood. This CDR3 reads CASSSETLLNTEAFF. The DNA for the CDR3 is TGTGCCAGCTCATCCGAGACACTCTTGAACACTGAAGCTTTCTTT.